These T cell receptor beta chains were read from a single sample in a study of OX40 agonist ivuxolimab in advanced cancers. The protocol was immunoSEQ multiplex PCR, while the TCRdb copy is restricted to in-frame clones and leaves out a portion. The sample yields around 66,000 clones, around 81% seen once. Material: CD4+ or CD8+ T cells sorted from blood, obtained in a trial of the OX40 agonist ivuxolimab. The origin of the receptors is an adult with an advanced solid tumor such as melanoma, head and neck, liver or kidney cancer. CDR3s include the opening cysteine and the closing phenylalanine or tryptophan. Each record gives: V gene, J gene, clone size, D gene, CDR3 protein, CDR3 DNA. D genes are given only for firm matches. Clone size appears in some rows only: once, few, many, or a class for an expanded clone.

>TRBV10-3|TRBJ1-6|once|-
CAISGVGQNSPLHF
TGTGCCATCAGTGGGGTAGGGCAAAATTCACCCCTCCACTTT
>TRBV7-6|TRBJ1-1|-|TRBD1
CASTGRGLQGEAFF
TGTGCCAGCACCGGGAGGGGTTTACAGGGGGAAGCTTTCTTT
>TRBV4-1|TRBJ2-5|-|TRBD1
CASSHGDRDQETQYF
TGCGCCAGCAGCCACGGGGACAGGGACCAAGAGACCCAGTACTTC
>TRBV4-1|TRBJ1-4|-|-
CASSQGPALSGGSEKLFF
TGCGCCAGCAGCCAAGGACCCGCCTTATCCGGTGGGTCCGAAAAACTGTTTTTT
>TRBV20-1|TRBJ2-7|-|-
CSARDGEQYF
TGCAGTGCTAGGGACGGGGAGCAGTACTTC
>TRBV5-1|TRBJ1-1|once|-
CASSRDGGDTEAFF
TGCGCCAGCAGCCGGGACGGGGGGGACACTGAAGCTTTCTTT
>TRBV7-2|TRBJ1-1|-|-
CASQSQGNTEAFF
TGTGCCAGCCAGTCACAGGGTAACACTGAAGCTTTCTTT
>TRBV5-4|TRBJ1-1|-|TRBD1
CASSLATGGYTEAFF
TGTGCCAGCAGCTTGGCTACAGGGGGATACACTGAAGCTTTCTTT
>TRBV6-1|TRBJ1-3|-|-
CASSAKEPGRGNTIYF
TGTGCCAGCAGTGCAAAAGAGCCGGGACGTGGAAACACCATATATTTT
>TRBV7-9|TRBJ2-2|medium-sized|-
CASSLMDNTGELFF
TGTGCCAGCAGCTTAATGGACAACACCGGGGAGCTGTTTTTT
>TRBV15|TRBJ2-1|-|-
CATSRSDSTNEQFF
TGTGCCACCAGCAGATCCGACTCGACCAATGAGCAGTTCTTC